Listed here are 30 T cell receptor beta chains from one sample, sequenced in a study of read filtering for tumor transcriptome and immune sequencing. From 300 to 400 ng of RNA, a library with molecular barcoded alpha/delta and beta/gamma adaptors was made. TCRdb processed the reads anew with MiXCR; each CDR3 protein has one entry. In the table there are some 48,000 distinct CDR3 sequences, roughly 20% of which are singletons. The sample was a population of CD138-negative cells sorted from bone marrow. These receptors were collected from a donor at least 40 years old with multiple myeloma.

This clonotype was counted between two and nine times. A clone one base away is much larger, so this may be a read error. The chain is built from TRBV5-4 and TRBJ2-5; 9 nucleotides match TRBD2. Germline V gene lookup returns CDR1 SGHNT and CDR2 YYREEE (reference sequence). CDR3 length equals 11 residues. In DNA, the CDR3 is TGTGCCCTTGCGGGGGGGGAGACCCATTACTTC. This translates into CALAGGETHYF. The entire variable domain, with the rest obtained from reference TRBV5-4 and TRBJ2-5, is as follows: ETGVTQSPTHLIKTRGQQVTLRCSSQSGHNTVSWYQQALGQGPQFIFQYYREEENGRGNFPPRFSGLQFPNYSSELNVNALELDDSALYLCALAGGETHYFGPGTRLLVL.

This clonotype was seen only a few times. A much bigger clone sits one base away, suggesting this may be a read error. In DNA, the CDR3 is TGCTGTGCTAGAGAAGTGTTCGGGTCCGAAGAGACCCAGTACTTC. This encodes CCAREVFGSEETQYF. The rearrangement joins TRBV20-1 to TRBJ2-5; D call uncertain. From germline, CDR1 is DFQATT and CDR2 SNEGSKA (reference sequence). CDR3 size: 15 residues.

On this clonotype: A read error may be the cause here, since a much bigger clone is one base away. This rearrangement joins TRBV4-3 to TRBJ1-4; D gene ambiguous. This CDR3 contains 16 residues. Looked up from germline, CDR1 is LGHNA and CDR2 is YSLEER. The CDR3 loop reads CANSQGSPLEGENLFF. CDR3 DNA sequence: TGCGCCAACAGCCAAGGGAGCCCCCTCGAAGGTGAAAATCTGTTTTTT.

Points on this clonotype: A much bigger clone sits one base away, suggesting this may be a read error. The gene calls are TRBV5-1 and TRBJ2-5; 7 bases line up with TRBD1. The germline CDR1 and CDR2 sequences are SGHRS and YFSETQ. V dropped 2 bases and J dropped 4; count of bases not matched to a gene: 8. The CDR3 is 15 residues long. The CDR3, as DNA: TGCGCCAGCAGCTTCACAGGGGCGAATTTAGAGACCCAGTACTTC. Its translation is CASSFTGANLETQYF.

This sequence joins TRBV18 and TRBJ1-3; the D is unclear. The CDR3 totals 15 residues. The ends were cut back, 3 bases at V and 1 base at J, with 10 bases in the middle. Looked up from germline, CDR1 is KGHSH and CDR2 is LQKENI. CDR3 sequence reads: CASSPGFGSGNTIYF. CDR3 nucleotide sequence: TGTGCCAGCTCACCCGGCTTCGGGTCTGGAAACACCATATATTTT.

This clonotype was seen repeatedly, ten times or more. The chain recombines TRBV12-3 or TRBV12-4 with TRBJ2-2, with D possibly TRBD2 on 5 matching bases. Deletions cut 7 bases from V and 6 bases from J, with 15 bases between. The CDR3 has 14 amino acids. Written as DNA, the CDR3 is TGTGCCAGCACCCGACGTCCGGAGGCCGGGGAGCTGTTTTTT. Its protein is CASTRRPEAGELFF.

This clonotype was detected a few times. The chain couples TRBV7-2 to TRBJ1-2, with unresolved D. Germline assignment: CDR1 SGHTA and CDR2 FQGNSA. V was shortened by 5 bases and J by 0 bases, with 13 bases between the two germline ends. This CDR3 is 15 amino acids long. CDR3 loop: CASSPSPTANYGYTF. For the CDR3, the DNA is TGTGCCAGCAGCCCCTCCCCCACAGCTAACTATGGCTACACCTTC.

As DNA, the CDR3 is TGCAGTGCCGATAACAGGGGCTCTAACTATGGCTACACCTTC. It translates to CSADNRGSNYGYTF. The J gene is TRBJ1-2, the V gene TRBV20-1, with 7 bases lining up with TRBD1. With 6 bases clipped from V and 0 bases from J, the junction kept 7 bases outside the gene matches. Germline CDR1 is DFQATT and CDR2 is SNEGSKA (reference sequence). The CDR3 has 14 residues.

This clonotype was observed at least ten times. The CDR3 DNA reads TGCAGCGTCTCGGTCACCAGGGAGGAGCAGTACTTC. It specifies CSVSVTREEQYF. This chain connects TRBV29-1 to TRBJ2-7; D may correspond to TRBD1 or TRBD2 (5 bases each). CDR3 length: 12 amino acids. The germline V gene encodes CDR1 SQVTM and CDR2 ANQGSEA. V was cut by 6 bases and J by 7 bases, with 16 bases left in between.

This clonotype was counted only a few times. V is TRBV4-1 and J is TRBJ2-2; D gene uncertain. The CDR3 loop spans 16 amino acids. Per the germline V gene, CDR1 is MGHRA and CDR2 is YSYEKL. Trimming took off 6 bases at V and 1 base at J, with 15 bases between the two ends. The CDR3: CASRPGEVENTGELFF. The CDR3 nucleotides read TGCGCCAGCAGGCCCGGAGAGGTTGAGAACACCGGGGAGCTGTTTTTT.

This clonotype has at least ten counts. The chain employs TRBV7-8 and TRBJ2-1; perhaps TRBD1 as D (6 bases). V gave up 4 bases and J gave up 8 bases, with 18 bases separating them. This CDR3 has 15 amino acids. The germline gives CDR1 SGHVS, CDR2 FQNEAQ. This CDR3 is CASSSTGLRGDEQFF. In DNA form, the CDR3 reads TGTGCCAGCAGCTCTACAGGGCTCCGTGGTGATGAGCAGTTCTTC.

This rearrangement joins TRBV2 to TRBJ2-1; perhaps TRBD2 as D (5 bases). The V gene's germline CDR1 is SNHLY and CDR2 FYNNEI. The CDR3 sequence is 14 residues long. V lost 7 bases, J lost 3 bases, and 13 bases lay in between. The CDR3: CASTPGRGYNEQFF. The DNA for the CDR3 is TGTGCCAGCACCCCCGGACGGGGCTACAATGAGCAGTTCTTC.

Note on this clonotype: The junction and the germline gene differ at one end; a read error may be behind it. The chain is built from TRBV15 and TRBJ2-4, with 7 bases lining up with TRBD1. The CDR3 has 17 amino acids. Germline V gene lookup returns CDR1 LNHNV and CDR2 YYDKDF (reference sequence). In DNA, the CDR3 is TGTGCCACCCGCAGACAAACCACAGGGGTTGCCAAAAACATTCAGTACTTC. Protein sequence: CATRRQTTGVAKNIQYF.

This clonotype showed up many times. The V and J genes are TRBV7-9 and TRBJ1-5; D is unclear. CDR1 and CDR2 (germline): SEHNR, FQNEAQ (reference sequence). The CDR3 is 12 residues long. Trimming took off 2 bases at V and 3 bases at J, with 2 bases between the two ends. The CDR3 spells CASSLHNQPQHF. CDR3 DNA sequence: TGTGCCAGCAGCTTACACAATCAGCCCCAGCATTTT.

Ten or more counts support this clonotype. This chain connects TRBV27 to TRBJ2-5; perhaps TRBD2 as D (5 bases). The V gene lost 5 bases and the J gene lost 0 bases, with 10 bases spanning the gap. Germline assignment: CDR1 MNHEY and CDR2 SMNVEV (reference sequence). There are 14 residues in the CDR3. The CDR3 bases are TGTGCCAGCAGTACTCGACTAAACCAAGAGACCCAGTACTTC. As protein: CASSTRLNQETQYF.

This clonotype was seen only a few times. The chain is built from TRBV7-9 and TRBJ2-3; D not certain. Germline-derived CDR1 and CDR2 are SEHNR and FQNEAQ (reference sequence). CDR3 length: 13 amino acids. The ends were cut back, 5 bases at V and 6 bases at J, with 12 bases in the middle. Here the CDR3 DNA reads TGTGCCAGCAGCCACAGCACTCCCGATACGCAGTATTTT. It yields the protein CASSHSTPDTQYF.

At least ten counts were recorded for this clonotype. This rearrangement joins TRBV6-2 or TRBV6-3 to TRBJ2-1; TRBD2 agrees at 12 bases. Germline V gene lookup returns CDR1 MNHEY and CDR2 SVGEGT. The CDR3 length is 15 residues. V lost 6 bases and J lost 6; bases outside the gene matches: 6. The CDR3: CASRLPGLAGNEQFF. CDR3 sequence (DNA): TGTGCCAGCAGGCTTCCGGGACTAGCGGGCAATGAGCAGTTCTTC.

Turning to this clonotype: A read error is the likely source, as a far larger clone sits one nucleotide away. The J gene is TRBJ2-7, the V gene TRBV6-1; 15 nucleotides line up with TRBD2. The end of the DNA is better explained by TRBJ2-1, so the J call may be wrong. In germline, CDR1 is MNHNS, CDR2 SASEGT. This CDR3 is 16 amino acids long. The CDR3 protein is CASSPGGLAGGAEQFF. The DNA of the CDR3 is TGTGCCAGCAGTCCAGGAGGACTAGCGGGAGGGGCTGAGCAGTTCTTC.

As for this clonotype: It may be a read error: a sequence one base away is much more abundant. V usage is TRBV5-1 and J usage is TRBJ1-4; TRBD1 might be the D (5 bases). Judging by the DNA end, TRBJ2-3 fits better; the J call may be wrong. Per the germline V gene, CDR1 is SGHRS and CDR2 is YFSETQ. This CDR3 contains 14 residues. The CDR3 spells CASGWGEDTSSQYF. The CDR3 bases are TGCGCCAGCGGCTGGGGCGAGGACACCTCTTCCCAGTATTTT.

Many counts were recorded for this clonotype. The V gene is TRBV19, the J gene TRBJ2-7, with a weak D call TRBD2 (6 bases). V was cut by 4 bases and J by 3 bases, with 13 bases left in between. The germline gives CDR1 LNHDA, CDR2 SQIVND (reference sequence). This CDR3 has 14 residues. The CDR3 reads CASSTPGLLYEQYF. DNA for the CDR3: TGTGCCAGTAGTACCCCGGGACTCCTCTACGAGCAGTACTTC.

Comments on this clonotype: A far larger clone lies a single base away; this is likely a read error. CDR3 loop: CASSLSGTTYNEQFF. CDR3 in DNA: TGTGCCAGCAGTCTTAGCGGGACGACCTACAATGAGCAGTTCTTC. The chain links TRBV12-3 or TRBV12-4 to TRBJ2-1; TRBD2 matches 8 bases. The CDR3 runs 15 residues. V gave up 5 bases and J gave up 2 bases; unmatched junction bases: 5.

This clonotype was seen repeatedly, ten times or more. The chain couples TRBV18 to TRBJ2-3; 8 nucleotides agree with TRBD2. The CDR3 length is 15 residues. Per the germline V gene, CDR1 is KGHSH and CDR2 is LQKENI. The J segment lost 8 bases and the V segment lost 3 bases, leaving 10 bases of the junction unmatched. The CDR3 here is CASSPQSGGPGTQYF. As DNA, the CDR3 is TGTGCCAGCTCACCCCAGTCGGGAGGGCCAGGTACGCAGTATTTT.

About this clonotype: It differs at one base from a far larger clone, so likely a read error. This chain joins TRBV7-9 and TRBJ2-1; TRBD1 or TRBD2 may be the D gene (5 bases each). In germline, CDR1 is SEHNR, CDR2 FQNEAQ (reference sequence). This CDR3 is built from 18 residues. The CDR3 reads CASSPRPGLSSSYNGQFF. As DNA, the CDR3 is TGTGCCAGCAGCCCAAGGCCGGGGCTCTCTAGCTCCTACAATGGGCAGTTCTTC.

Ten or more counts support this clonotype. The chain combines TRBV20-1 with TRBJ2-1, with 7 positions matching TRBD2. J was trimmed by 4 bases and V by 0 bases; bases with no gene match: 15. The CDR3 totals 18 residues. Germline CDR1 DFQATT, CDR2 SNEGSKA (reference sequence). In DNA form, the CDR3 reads TGCAGTGCTAGAGATCTAAGAGGGACGGGGGGAGCTTACAATGAGCAGTTCTTC. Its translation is CSARDLRGTGGAYNEQFF.

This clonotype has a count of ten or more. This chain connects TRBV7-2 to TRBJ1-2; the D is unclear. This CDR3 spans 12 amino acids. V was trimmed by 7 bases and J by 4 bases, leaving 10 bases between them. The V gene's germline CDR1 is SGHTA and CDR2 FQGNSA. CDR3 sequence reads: CASTYSGYGYTF. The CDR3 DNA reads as TGTGCCAGCACCTACAGTGGCTATGGCTACACCTTC.

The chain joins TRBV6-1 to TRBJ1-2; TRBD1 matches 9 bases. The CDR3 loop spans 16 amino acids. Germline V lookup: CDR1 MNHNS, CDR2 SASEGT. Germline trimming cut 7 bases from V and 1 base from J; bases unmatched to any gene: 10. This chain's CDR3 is CASNYRDRAFNYGYTF. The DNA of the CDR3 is TGTGCCAGCAATTACCGGGACAGGGCTTTTAACTATGGCTACACCTTC.

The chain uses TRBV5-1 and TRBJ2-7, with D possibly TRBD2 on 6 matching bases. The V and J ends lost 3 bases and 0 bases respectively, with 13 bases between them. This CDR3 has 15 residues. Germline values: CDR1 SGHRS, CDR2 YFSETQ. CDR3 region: CASSSLALSSYEQYF. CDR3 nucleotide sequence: TGCGCCAGCAGCTCCCTAGCGTTGAGCTCCTACGAGCAGTACTTC.

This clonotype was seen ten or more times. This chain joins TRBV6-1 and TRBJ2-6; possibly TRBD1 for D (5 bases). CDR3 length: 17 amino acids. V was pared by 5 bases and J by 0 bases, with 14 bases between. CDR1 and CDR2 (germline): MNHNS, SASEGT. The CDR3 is CASSPHGQASGANVLTF. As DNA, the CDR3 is TGTGCCAGCAGTCCCCACGGACAAGCCTCTGGGGCCAACGTCCTGACTTTC.

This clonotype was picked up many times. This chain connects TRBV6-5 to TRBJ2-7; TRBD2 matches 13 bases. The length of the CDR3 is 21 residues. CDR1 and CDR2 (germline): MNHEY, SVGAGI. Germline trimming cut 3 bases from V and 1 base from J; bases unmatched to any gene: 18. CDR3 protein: CASSYLPPQGLAGASSYEQYF. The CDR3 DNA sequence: TGTGCCAGCAGTTATCTTCCACCCCAAGGACTAGCGGGAGCTTCTTCCTACGAGCAGTACTTC.

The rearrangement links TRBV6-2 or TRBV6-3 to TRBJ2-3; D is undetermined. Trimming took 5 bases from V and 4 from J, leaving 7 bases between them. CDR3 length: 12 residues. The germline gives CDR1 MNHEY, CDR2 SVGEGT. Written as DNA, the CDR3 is TGTGCCAGCAGTGGACCCGCAGATACGCAGTATTTT. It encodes CASSGPADTQYF.